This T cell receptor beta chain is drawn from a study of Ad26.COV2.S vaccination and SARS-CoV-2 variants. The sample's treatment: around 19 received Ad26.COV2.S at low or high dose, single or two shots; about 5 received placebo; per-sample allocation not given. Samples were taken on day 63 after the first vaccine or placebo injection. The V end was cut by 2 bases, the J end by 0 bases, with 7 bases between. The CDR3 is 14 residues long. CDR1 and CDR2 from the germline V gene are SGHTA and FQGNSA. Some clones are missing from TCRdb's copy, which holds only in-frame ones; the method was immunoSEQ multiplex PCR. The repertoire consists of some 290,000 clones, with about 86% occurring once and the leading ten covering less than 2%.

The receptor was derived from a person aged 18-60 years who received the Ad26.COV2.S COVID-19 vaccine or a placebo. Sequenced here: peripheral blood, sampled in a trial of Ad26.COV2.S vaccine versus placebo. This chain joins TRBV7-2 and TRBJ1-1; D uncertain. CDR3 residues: CASSLFGLNTEAFF. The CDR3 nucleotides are TGTGCCAGCAGCTTATTCGGCCTGAACACTGAAGCTTTCTTT.